The clone carrying this T cell receptor beta chain was seen a handful of times. Its target is unknown. This record belongs to a study of PD-1 blockade in classical Hodgkin lymphoma. General study findings and limits: Although disease activity or prior therapy may be involved, causes of the repertoire differences remain undefined. By C4D1, CD4+ diversity increased significantly, especially in complete responders. Newly diagnosed and completely responding patients shared comparable baseline diversity.

Profiled with immunoSEQ multiplex PCR; TCRdb holds only in-frame clones, not every one. The sample records about 61,000 clones, nearly 90% being singletons. Time point: cycle 4 day 1 (C4D1), after less than seven weeks of nivolumab. All patients relapsed after autologous stem cell transplantation, and brentuximab vedotin exposure varied. Complete response, partial response or progressive disease was each patient's best response. The receptor comes from a human donor with classical Hodgkin lymphoma. Sequencing was performed on peripheral blood mononuclear cells (PBMCs), taken before the fourth cycle of nivolumab.

The CDR3 here is CSASRGGGYTF. The DNA for the CDR3 is TGCAGTGCTAGTCGGGGCGGTGGCTACACCTTC. This chain uses TRBV20-1 with TRBJ1-2; a weak D match, TRBD1 (5 bases). Trimming cost V 3 bases and J 7 bases, with 9 bases left between them. The germline gives CDR1 DFQATT, CDR2 SNEGSKA (reference sequence). The CDR3 runs to 11 residues.